This T cell receptor beta chain was documented in a study of blood T cell repertoires in COVID-19. In the study overall: Acute and convalescent COVID-19 samples came from the United States, Italy and Spain.

This clone came up once. CDR3 length: 13 residues. Germline CDR1 LNHNV, CDR2 YYDKDF (reference sequence). Trimming took 3 bases from V and 8 from J; bases not matched to a gene: 6. Original handling: Researchers report that nucleated cell counts were estimated from reference gene primer amplification. TCRdb's table, derived via immunoSEQ multiplex PCR, lists solely in-frame clones and lacks some. From that table come the V and J calls and clone size; the DNA was used to work out D and trimming. This repertoire shows 20,000 to 25,000 clones, roughly 87% found once; its top ten account for roughly 8.6%.

This receptor was taken from a human donor with active COVID-19. The donor label of this sample is uncertain. Sequencing used peripheral blood. The J gene is TRBJ1-2, the V gene TRBV15; TRBD1 agrees at 7 bases. Written as DNA, the CDR3 is TGTGCCACCAGCAGGTCAGGGGGAACAGGCTACACCTTC. This codes for CATSRSGGTGYTF.